This TCR beta chain was recovered during a study of regulatory T cells in long-lasting Graves disease (dated by TCRdb to the early 2020s). Describing the broader study: Persistent Graves' disease was defined as persistently positive TSH receptor autoantibodies together with antithyroid drug treatment for over 5 years. A total of around 35 samples were covered by TCR sequencing, comprising around 13 persistent and around 20 newly diagnosed Graves' disease patients. Persistent Graves' disease patients were compared with newly diagnosed Graves' disease patients by peripheral blood TCR sequencing and RNA sequencing. The study took place in China and was registered as a clinical trial. In the clinical cohort, patients with persistent Graves' disease had used antithyroid drugs for an average of about 10.3 years. Points the paper makes about the study in general: As a limitation, the authors acknowledged that the small sample size may reduce accuracy. Sequencing and analysis were limited to the TCR beta chain. Persistent disease showed preferential use of TRBV28, TRBJ1-2 and TRBJ2-5, whereas newly diagnosed disease favored TRBV20-1 and TRBJ2-1. Lower TCR Shannon entropy and fewer highly expanded clones were observed in persistent Graves' disease patients than in newly diagnosed patients, which suggested clonal expansion. More public clonotypes were shared among persistent patients (around 3,000) than among newly diagnosed patients (more than 950). The study examined only peripheral blood because the primary lesion, thyroid tissue, could not be accessed.

The sample holds a few counts of this clonotype. What this receptor recognizes is not known. Base qualities are not provided; no much larger clone lies one nucleotide away. From V the trimming removes 3 bases and from J it removes 0 bases, while the gene matches leave 4 bases of the junction unaccounted for. CDR1 and CDR2, looked up from the germline V gene (reference sequence), are DFQATT and SNEGSKA. Its CDR3 holds 14 amino acids, cysteine through phenylalanine. Only the CDR3 region is kept as DNA, spanning 42 bases read in frame from base 1. The receptor library was made with multiplex PCR. The sequencer was an Illumina HiSeq 4000. To build TCR beta libraries, CDR3 regions were amplified by Arm-PCR using iRepertoire HTBI primers. Before sequencing, the PCR products went through gel purification. The study's processing was this. Gene usage analysis of CDR3 amino acid clonotypes used the roughly 60 TRBV and around 14 TRBJ segments found across samples. COPE and FqMerger were used to merge filtered high-quality paired reads into contigs. Contigs were aligned with BLAST to IMGT TRBV, TRBD and TRBJ reference genes, and CDR3 was defined per IMGT. Clonotypes above 0.1% frequency were classified as highly expanded clones. Repertoire diversity was measured by Shannon entropy, and V-J evenness by the Gini coefficient. A clonotype was considered public if more than one individual shared it. TCRdb applied fastp at Q25 and MiXCR to the public reads, then kept only in-frame beta chains. Each CDR3 protein appears once, grouped with its most common genes and DNA. The authors' filters were not applied to this entry. This sample is represented by about half a million distinct CDR3 sequences; 22% of them were singletons. The top ten hold roughly 13% of the sample.

This specimen's time point label, interpreted: persistent/refractory GD, antithyroid drugs over 5 years with positive TRAb. For both TCR sequencing and RNA sequencing, RNA was extracted from PBMCs using TRIzol. The diagnosis of Graves' disease was made according to American Thyroid Association guidelines. Patients for the study were recruited at an endocrinology department in Xi'an, China. From each patient, approximately 9.9 milliliters of peripheral blood was collected into an EDTA anticoagulant tube. Ficoll Paque Plus density gradient separation was used to isolate PBMCs, and no further T cell sorting was performed. An Agilent 2100 Bioanalyzer and agarose gel were used to assess RNA quality, and a NanoDrop 2000 was used to measure RNA concentration.

Here the sequenced sample was peripheral blood mononuclear cells (PBMCs), taken when the disease was refractory, from a patient treated with antithyroid drugs. The TCR comes from a female donor with Graves disease. The chain employs TRBV20-1 and TRBJ1-1; 7 of the junction bases match TRBD1. The CDR3 reads CSASSGGLNTEAFF. The DNA sequence reads TGCAGTGCTAGTTCAGGGGGGCTGAACACTGAAGCTTTCTTT.